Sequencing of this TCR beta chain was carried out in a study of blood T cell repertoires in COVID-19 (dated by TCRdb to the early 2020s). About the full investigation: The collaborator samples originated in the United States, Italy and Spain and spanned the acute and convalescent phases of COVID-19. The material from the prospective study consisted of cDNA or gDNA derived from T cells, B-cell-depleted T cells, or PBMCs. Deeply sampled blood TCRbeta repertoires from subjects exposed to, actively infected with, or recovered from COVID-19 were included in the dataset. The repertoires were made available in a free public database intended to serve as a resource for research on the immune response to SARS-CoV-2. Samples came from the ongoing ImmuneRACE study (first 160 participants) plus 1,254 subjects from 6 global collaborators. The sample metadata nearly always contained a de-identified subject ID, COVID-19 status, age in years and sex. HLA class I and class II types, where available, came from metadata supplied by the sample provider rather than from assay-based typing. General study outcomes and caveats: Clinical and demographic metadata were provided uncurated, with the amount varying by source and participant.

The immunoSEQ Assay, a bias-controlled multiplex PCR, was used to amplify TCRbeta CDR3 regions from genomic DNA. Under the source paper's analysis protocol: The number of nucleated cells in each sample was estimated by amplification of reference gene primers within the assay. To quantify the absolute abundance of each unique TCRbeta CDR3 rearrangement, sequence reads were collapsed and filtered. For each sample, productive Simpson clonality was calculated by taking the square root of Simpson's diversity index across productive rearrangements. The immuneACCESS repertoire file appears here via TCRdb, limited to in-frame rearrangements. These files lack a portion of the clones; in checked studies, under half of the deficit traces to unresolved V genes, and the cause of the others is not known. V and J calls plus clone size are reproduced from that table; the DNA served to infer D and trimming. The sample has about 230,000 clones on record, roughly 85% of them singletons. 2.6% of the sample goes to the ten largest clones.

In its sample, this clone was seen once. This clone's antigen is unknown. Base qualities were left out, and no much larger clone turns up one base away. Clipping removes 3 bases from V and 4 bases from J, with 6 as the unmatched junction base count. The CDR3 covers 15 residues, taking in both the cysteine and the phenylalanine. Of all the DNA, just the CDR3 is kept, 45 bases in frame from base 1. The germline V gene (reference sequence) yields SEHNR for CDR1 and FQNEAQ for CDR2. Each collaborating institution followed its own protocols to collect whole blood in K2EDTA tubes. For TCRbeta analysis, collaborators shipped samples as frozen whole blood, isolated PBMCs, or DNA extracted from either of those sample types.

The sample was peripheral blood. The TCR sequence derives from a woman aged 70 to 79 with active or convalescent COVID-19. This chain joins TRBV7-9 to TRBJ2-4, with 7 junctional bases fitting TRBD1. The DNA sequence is TGTGCCAGCAGCTTGGACCCGGGACAGAAAAACATTCAGTACTTC. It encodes CASSLDPGQKNIQYF. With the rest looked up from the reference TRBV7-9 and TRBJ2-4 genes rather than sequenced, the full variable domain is DTGVSQNPRHKITKRGQNVTFRCDPISEHNRLYWYRQTLGQGPEFLTYFQNEAQLEKSRLLSDRFSAERPKGSFSTLEIQRTEQGDSAMYLCASSLDPGQKNIQYFGAGTRLSVL.